The 5 T cell receptor beta chains listed next were all sequenced from one sample in a study of blood T cell repertoires in COVID-19. Here immunoSEQ multiplex PCR was the method, and the copy in TCRdb shows in-frame clones only, minus some. The table has tens of thousands of clones, 88% seen once; the top ten hold around 1.2%. Material: peripheral blood. These TCRs come from a woman aged 60-75 years with acute or convalescent COVID-19.

The V call is TRBV6-5, the J call TRBJ1-4; 9 bases agree with TRBD1. The CDR3 sequence is 15 residues long. Germline lookup yields CDR1 MNHEY and CDR2 SVGAGI. The ends lost 6 bases at V and 7 bases at J; junction bases unmatched: 9. The CDR3 here is CASRAPGQGFEKLFF. In DNA, the CDR3 is TGTGCCAGCAGGGCGCCGGGACAGGGCTTTGAAAAACTGTTTTTT.

J is TRBJ1-1 and V is TRBV28; 8 nucleotides align to TRBD1. With 3 bases clipped from V and 9 bases from J, the junction kept 6 bases outside the gene matches. CDR3 size: 13 residues. Germline CDR1 MDHEN, CDR2 SYDVKM. The CDR3 bases are TGTGCCAGCAGTTTGCAGGGGGCCTCGAAAGCTTTCTTT. Encoded protein: CASSLQGASKAFF.

The V and J genes are TRBV6-2 or TRBV6-3 and TRBJ2-5, with D possibly matching TRBD1 (7 bases). The germline V and J ends were trimmed by 2 bases and 5 bases, with 24 bases remaining between them. The CDR3 length is 18 residues. Germline V gene data show CDR1 as MNHEY and CDR2 as SVGEGT. CDR3 amino acids: CASSYTYGGGGGDETQYF. CDR3 nucleotides: TGTGCCAGCAGTTACACCTACGGAGGAGGGGGCGGCGATGAGACCCAGTACTTC.

This chain joins TRBV11-2 and TRBJ2-1, with D maybe TRBD1 (6 bases). With 5 bases removed from V and 8 bases from J, the gap between germline ends came to 13 bases. Germline V gene lookup returns CDR1 SGHAT and CDR2 FQNNGV. The CDR3 length is 13 residues. CDR3 DNA sequence: TGTGCCAGCAGCCAGACAGGTCCCGATGAGCAGTTCTTC. As protein: CASSQTGPDEQFF. The whole variable domain, filled in from reference TRBV11-2 and TRBJ2-1, reads EAGVAQSPRYKIIEKRQSVAFWCNPISGHATLYWYQQILGQGPKLLIQFQNNGVVDDSQLPKDRFSAERLKGVDSTLKIQPAKLEDSAVYLCASSQTGPDEQFFGPGTRLTVL.

The genes are TRBV4-2 and TRBJ1-1; D gene ambiguous. The CDR3 totals 13 residues. Trimming removed 2 bases from V and 3 bases from J, with 7 bases in between. Germline V gene lookup returns CDR1 LGHNA and CDR2 YNFKEQ. The CDR3 spells CASSQLQDTEAFF. DNA of the CDR3: TGTGCCAGCAGCCAACTTCAGGACACTGAAGCTTTCTTT.